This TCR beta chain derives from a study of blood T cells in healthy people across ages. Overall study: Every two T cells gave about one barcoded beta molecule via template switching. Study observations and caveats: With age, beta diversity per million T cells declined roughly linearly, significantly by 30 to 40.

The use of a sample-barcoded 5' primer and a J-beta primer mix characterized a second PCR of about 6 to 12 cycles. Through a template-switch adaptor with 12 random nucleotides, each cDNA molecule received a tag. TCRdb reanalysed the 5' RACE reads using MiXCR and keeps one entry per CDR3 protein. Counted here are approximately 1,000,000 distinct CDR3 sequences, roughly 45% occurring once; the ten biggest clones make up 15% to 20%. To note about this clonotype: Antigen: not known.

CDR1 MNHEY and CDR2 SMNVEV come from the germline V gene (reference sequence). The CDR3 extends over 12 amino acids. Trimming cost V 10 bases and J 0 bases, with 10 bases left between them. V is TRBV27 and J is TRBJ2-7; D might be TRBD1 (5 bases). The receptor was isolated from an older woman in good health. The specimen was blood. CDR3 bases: TGTGCCACCCCAGGGAACTCCTACGAGCAGTACTTC. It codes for CATPGNSYEQYF.